This T cell receptor (beta chain) is from a study of beta chain features in type 1 diabetes. This clone was observed a handful of times. Trimming removed 0 bases at V and 2 bases at J, with 12 bases between. Germline assignment: CDR1 KGHSH and CDR2 LQKENI. This CDR3 has 16 residues. The entirety of the isolated RNA underwent reverse transcription, so expressed TCRB transcripts were sequenced. Clones were read by immunoSEQ multiplex PCR, and TCRdb kept only the in-frame ones, dropping some. The sample has about 330,000 clones; 8% to 13% are singletons. Specimen: naive CD4+ T cells from blood. This chain links TRBV18 with TRBJ2-3; no clear D. The clonotype originates from a woman aged 25-40 years in good health. The CDR3 bases are TGTGCCAGCTCACCACCGTCTGCGAGGCTCACAGATACGCAGTATTTT. Amino acids: CASSPPSARLTDTQYF.